Below are 21 T cell receptor beta chains sequenced from a single sample in a study of cytomegalovirus exposure and HLA in healthy donors. The PCR ran on 60 Vbeta and 13 Jbeta primers. The table came from immunoSEQ multiplex PCR; TCRdb's copy has only in-frame clones and leaves some out. The table records about 130,000 clones, 79% of them present only once. Sequencing was performed on PBMCs. These receptor sequences come from a man in his forties or fifties in good health and CMV-seropositive.

The chain is built from TRBV19 and TRBJ2-5, with 11 bases fitting TRBD2. The ends lost 6 bases at V and 0 bases at J; junction bases unmatched: 6. In germline, CDR1 is LNHDA, CDR2 SQIVND (reference sequence). This CDR3 is 16 amino acids long. CDR3 sequence reads: CASRRLAGLHQETQYF. DNA for the CDR3: TGTGCCAGTAGGAGACTAGCGGGGTTACACCAAGAGACCCAGTACTTC.

This clone was recorded a few times. This chain connects TRBV2 to TRBJ2-7; TRBD1 matches 9 bases. V gave up 5 bases and J gave up 2 bases; unmatched junction bases: 4. The CDR3 length is 14 residues. CDR1 SNHLY and CDR2 FYNNEI come from the germline V gene. In nucleotides, the CDR3 is TGTGCCAGCAGTTTGGGACAGGGACCCTACGAGCAGTACTTC. Translation: CASSLGQGPYEQYF.

V usage is TRBV6-6 and J usage is TRBJ2-1; D is unresolved. The CDR3 consists of 15 residues. Per germline, CDR1 MNHNY and CDR2 SVGAGI (reference sequence). Trimming took 5 bases from V and 6 from J, leaving 17 bases between them. CDR3 sequence: CASSQATSLGNEQFF. The DNA of the CDR3 is TGTGCCAGCAGTCAGGCAACCTCCCTCGGCAATGAGCAGTTCTTC.

The gene calls are TRBV6-6 and TRBJ2-2; D perhaps matches TRBD1 (7 bases). V lost 5 bases and J 5 bases, leaving 9 bases between the germline ends. The CDR3 extends over 13 amino acids. Germline CDR1 is MNHNY and CDR2 is SVGAGI (reference sequence). CDR3 DNA sequence: TGTGCCAGCAGTCCAGGGGGGACCGGGGAGCTGTTTTTT. Its translation: CASSPGGTGELFF.

This clone was observed a handful of times. The chain links TRBV6-5 to TRBJ1-2, with TRBD1 identical over 8 bases. After removal of 8 bases from V and 5 bases from J, the junction contained 10 bases not matched to a gene. The germline V gene encodes CDR1 MNHEY and CDR2 SVGAGI. CDR3 length equals 14 residues. CDR3 bases: TGTGCCAGCTGTTTACGACAGGGGCGGTATGGCTACACCTTC. This encodes CASCLRQGRYGYTF.

The chain is built from TRBV6-1 and TRBJ2-1, with D unclear. The CDR3 length is 15 residues. CDR1 is MNHNS, CDR2 SASEGT, per germline. Between the trimmed V and J ends, which lost 1 base and 9 bases, there was a span of 16 bases. The DNA of the CDR3 is TGTGCCAGCAGTGAAGGGCTAGTATCTGTAATTGAGCAGTTCTTC. This translates into CASSEGLVSVIEQFF.

V and J are TRBV6-5 and TRBJ2-7, with D perhaps TRBD2 (6 bases). Trimming removed 6 bases from V and 0 bases from J, with 12 bases in between. The CDR3 is 14 amino acids. The V gene's germline CDR1 is MNHEY and CDR2 SVGAGI. CDR3 sequence reads: CASRPGGSSYEQYF. The CDR3 DNA follows: TGTGCCAGCAGGCCCGGAGGGAGCTCCTACGAGCAGTACTTC.

This chain uses TRBV11-2 with TRBJ2-1; D gene unclear. With 4 bases removed from V and 2 bases from J, the gap between germline ends came to 6 bases. CDR3 length: 13 residues. CDR1 is SGHAT and CDR2 is FQNNGV in the germline V gene. CDR3 DNA: TGTGCCAGCAGCTCGTTTGCCTACAATGAGCAGTTCTTC. This translates into CASSSFAYNEQFF.

V usage is TRBV7-3 and J usage is TRBJ1-1; 7 positions match TRBD1. Germline V gene data show CDR1 as SGHTA and CDR2 as FQGTGA. J was trimmed by 7 bases and V by 5 bases; bases with no gene match: 7. The CDR3 runs 13 residues. The CDR3 DNA reads as TGTGCCAGCAGCCCTGGACAGGAGCTTGAAGCTTTCTTT. Protein product: CASSPGQELEAFF.

The chain couples TRBV6-1 to TRBJ1-1; 9 bases map to TRBD1. V dropped 6 bases and J dropped 7; count of bases not matched to a gene: 9. This CDR3 is built from 14 residues. Germline-derived CDR1 and CDR2 are MNHNS and SASEGT. DNA for the CDR3: TGTGCCAGCAGGGGACAGGGAGGGAGCGGTGAAGCTTTCTTT. Protein sequence: CASRGQGGSGEAFF.

This clone was detected a few times. The DNA for the CDR3 is TGTGCCAGCAGCTTCGGACAGACTGCAACTAATGAAAAACTGTTTTTT. Encoded protein: CASSFGQTATNEKLFF. V usage is TRBV7-2 and J usage is TRBJ1-4; D perhaps matches TRBD1 (6 bases). The germline gives CDR1 SGHTA, CDR2 FQGNSA. This CDR3 is 16 amino acids long. V was clipped by 3 bases and J by 0 bases, with 11 bases between them.

In its sample, this clone was seen once. V usage is TRBV18 and J usage is TRBJ2-1; D might be TRBD2 (6 bases). Looked up from germline, CDR1 is KGHSH and CDR2 is LQKENI. V was shortened by 2 bases and J by 0 bases, with 11 bases between the two germline ends. The CDR3 length is 16 residues. The CDR3 protein is CASSPYVGGSYNEQFF. CDR3 bases: TGTGCCAGCTCACCATATGTGGGAGGCTCCTACAATGAGCAGTTCTTC. The full variable domain, in which reference TRBV18 and TRBJ2-1 provide the parts outside the CDR3, is NAGVMQNPRHLVRRRGQEARLRCSPMKGHSHVYWYRQLPEEGLKFMVYLQKENIIDESGMPKERFSAEFPKEGPSILRIQQVVRGDSAAYFCASSPYVGGSYNEQFFGPGTRLTVL.

In this sample, this clone turned up once. This chain uses TRBV7-9 with TRBJ1-1, with D hard to call. V dropped 2 bases and J dropped 1 base, with 14 bases sitting between them. This CDR3 is built from 16 residues. Germline V gives CDR1 SEHNR, CDR2 FQNEAQ (reference sequence). The CDR3 region has the DNA TGTGCCAGCAGCTTAATGTGGGCAGGTCCGAACACTGAAGCTTTCTTT. It codes for CASSLMWAGPNTEAFF. The whole variable domain, filled in from reference TRBV7-9 and TRBJ1-1, reads DTGVSQNPRHKITKRGQNVTFRCDPISEHNRLYWYRQTLGQGPEFLTYFQNEAQLEKSRLLSDRFSAERPKGSFSTLEIQRTEQGDSAMYLCASSLMWAGPNTEAFFGQGTRLTVV.

CDR3 sequence: CASSLKGENTEAFF. CDR3 nucleotides: TGTGCCAGCAGCTTAAAAGGGGAGAACACTGAAGCTTTCTTT. This chain uses TRBV7-9 with TRBJ1-1; possibly TRBD1 for D (5 bases). Germline lookup yields CDR1 SEHNR and CDR2 FQNEAQ (reference sequence). The CDR3 totals 14 residues. Trimming left V 2 bases short and J 1 base short, with 8 bases between.

This clone was found a few times. The chain couples TRBV19 to TRBJ1-5; 10 nucleotides match TRBD1. Germline V gene lookup returns CDR1 LNHDA and CDR2 SQIVND (reference sequence). The CDR3 has 15 amino acids. The V and J ends lost 7 bases and 4 bases, in that order; junction bases with no gene match: 7. The CDR3 region is CASTRDRGHNQPQHF. In nucleotides, the CDR3 is TGTGCCAGTACCAGGGACAGGGGCCATAATCAGCCCCAGCATTTT.

The rearrangement joins TRBV19 to TRBJ1-4, with D uncertain. Germline V gene data show CDR1 as LNHDA and CDR2 as SQIVND (reference sequence). The CDR3 consists of 12 residues. V gave up 7 bases and J gave up 5 bases, with 8 bases separating them. CDR3 in DNA: TGTGCCAGTAACCAGAAAAATGAAAAACTGTTTTTT. It encodes CASNQKNEKLFF. The whole variable domain, filled in from reference TRBV19 and TRBJ1-4, reads DGGITQSPKYLFRKEGQNVTLSCEQNLNHDAMYWYRQDPGQGLRLIYYSQIVNDFQKGDIAEGYSVSREKKESFPLTVTSAQKNPTAFYLCASNQKNEKLFFGSGTQLSVL.

The rearrangement uses TRBV27 and TRBJ2-3; 10 positions match TRBD2. The germline gives CDR1 MNHEY, CDR2 SMNVEV (reference sequence). This CDR3 spans 16 amino acids. V was pared by 8 bases and J by 4 bases, with 12 bases of the junction left unmatched. CDR3 residues: CASAPPSGRLADTQYF. The DNA of the CDR3 is TGTGCCAGCGCCCCGCCTAGCGGGAGACTGGCAGATACGCAGTATTTT.

The rearrangement joins TRBV11-2 to TRBJ2-7; 8 bases align to TRBD2. Germline loops: CDR1 SGHAT, CDR2 FQNNGV. This CDR3 region has 15 residues. Losses at the gene ends were 1 base for V and 3 bases for J; bases not matched to a gene: 5. Written as DNA, the CDR3 is TGTGCCAGCAGCTTAGTAGCGGGACTTTTCTACGAGCAGTACTTC. Its translation: CASSLVAGLFYEQYF.

This chain links TRBV11-2 with TRBJ1-2; D not resolved. Trimming cost V 4 bases and J 6 bases, with 12 bases left between them. The CDR3 extends over 13 amino acids. CDR1 is SGHAT, CDR2 FQNNGV, per germline. The CDR3 is CASSWRGRDGYTF. The CDR3 DNA reads as TGTGCCAGCAGCTGGAGAGGGCGGGATGGCTACACCTTC.

The chain is built from TRBV6-1 and TRBJ1-2; D unclear. This CDR3 comprises 12 residues. Trimming left V 6 bases short and J 6 bases short, with 11 bases between. Germline V CDR1 and CDR2: MNHNS, SASEGT. The CDR3 is CASRGTLHGYTF. The CDR3 nucleotides read TGTGCCAGCAGGGGCACCCTCCATGGCTACACCTTC.

The chain uses TRBV5-1 and TRBJ2-7; 8 nucleotides line up with TRBD2. Germline V gene lookup returns CDR1 SGHRS and CDR2 YFSETQ. The CDR3 is made up of 15 amino acids. The J segment lost 2 bases and the V segment lost 4 bases, leaving 8 bases of the junction unmatched. The CDR3 sequence is CASSPRVAGTYEQYF. The DNA for the CDR3 is TGCGCCAGCAGCCCAAGAGTAGCGGGAACCTACGAGCAGTACTTC.